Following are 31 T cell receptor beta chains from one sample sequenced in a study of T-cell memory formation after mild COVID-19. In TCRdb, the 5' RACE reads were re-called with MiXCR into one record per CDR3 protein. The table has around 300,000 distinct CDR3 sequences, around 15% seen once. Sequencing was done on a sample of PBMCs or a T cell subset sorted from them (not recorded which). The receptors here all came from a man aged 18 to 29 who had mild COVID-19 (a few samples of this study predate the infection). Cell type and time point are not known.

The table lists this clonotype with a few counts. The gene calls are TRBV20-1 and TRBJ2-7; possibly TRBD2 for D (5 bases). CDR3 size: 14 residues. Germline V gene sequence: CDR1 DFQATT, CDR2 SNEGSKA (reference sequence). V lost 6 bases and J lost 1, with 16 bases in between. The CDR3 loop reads CSAPSPRLSYEQYV. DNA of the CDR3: TGCAGTGCCCCCTCCCCTCGACTATCCTACGAGCAGTACGTC.

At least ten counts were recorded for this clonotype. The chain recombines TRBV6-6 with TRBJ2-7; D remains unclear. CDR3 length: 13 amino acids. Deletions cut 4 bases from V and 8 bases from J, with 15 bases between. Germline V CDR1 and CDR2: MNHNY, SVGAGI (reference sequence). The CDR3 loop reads CASSSGGVPKQYV. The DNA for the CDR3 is TGTGCCAGCAGTTCAGGTGGTGTCCCGAAGCAGTACGTC.

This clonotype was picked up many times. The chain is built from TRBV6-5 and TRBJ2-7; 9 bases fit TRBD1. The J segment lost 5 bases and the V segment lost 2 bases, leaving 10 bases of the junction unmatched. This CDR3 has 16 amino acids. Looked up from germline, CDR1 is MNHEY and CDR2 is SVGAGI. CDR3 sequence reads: CASSYNSGTGMNEQYF. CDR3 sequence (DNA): TGTGCCAGCAGTTACAACTCGGGGACAGGGATGAACGAGCAGTACTTC.

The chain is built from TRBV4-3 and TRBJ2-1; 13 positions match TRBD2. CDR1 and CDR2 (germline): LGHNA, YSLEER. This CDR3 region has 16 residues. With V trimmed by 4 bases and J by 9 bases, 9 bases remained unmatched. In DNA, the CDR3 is TGCGCCAGCAGCCGGACTAGCGGGGGCCCCCATAGTGAGCAGTTCTTC. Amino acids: CASSRTSGGPHSEQFF.

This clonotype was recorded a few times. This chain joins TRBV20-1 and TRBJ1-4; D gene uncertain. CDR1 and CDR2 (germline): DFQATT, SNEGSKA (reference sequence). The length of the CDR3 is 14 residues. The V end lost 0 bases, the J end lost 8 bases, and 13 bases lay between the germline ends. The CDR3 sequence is CSARDLNGAEKLFF. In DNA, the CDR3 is TGCAGTGCTAGAGATTTGAATGGAGCGGAAAAACTGTTTTTT.

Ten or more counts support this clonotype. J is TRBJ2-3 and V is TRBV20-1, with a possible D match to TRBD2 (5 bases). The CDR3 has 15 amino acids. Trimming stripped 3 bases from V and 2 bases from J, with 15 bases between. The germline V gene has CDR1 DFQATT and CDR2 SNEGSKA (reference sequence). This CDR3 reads CSASDRTSFTDTQYF. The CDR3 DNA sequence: TGCAGTGCTAGTGATAGGACTTCATTCACAGATACGCAGTATTTT.

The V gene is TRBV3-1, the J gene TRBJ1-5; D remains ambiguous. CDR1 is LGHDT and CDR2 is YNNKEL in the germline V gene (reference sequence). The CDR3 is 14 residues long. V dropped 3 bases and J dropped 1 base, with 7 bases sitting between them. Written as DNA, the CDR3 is TGTGCCAGCAGCCAGTCCTCCAGCAATCAGCCCCAGCATTTT. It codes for CASSQSSSNQPQHF.

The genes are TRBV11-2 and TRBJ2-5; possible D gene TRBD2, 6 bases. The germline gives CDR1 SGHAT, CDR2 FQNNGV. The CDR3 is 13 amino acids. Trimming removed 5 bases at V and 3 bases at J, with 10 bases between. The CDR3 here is CASSMGLEETQYF. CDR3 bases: TGTGCCAGCAGCATGGGACTCGAAGAGACCCAGTACTTC.

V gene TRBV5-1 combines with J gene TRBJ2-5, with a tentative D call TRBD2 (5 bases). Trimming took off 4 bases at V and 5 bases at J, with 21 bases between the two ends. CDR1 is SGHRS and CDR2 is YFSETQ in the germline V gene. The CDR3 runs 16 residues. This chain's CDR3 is CASSRSPPNPGETQYF. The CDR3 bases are TGCGCCAGCAGCAGATCGCCTCCCAACCCGGGGGAGACCCAGTACTTC.

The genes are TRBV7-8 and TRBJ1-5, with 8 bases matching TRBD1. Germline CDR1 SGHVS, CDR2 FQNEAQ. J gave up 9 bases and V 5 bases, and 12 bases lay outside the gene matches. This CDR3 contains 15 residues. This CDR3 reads CASSEDRGGYRPQHF. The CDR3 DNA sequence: TGTGCCAGCAGCGAAGACAGGGGTGGATATCGGCCCCAGCATTTT.

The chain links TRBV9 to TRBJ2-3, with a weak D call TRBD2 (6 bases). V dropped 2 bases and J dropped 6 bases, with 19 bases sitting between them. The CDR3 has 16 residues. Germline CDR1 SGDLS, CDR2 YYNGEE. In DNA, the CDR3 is TGTGCCAGCAGCGTGACGGGACTTCAAGGAGTGGATACGCAGTATTTT. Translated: CASSVTGLQGVDTQYF.

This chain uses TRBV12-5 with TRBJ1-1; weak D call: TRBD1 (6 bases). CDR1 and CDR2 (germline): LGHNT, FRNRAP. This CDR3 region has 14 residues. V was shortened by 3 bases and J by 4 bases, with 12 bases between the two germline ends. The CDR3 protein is CASGFLTGSTEAFF. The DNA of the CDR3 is TGTGCTAGTGGTTTTCTCACAGGGAGCACTGAAGCTTTCTTT.

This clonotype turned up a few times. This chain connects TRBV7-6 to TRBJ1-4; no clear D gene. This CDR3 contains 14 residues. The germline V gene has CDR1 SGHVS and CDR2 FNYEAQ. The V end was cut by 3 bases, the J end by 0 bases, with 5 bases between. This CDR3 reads CASSFRATNEKLFF. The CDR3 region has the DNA TGTGCCAGCAGCTTCAGAGCAACTAATGAAAAACTGTTTTTT.

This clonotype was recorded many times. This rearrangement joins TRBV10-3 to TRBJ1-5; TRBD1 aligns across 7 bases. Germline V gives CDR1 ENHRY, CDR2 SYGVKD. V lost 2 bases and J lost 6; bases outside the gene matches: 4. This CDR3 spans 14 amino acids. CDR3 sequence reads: CAISEDRESQPQHF. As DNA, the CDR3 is TGTGCCATCAGTGAGGACAGGGAGAGTCAGCCCCAGCATTTT.

In nucleotides, the CDR3 is TGTGCCAGCAGCTCCCCGACAGGCAATGAGCAGTTCTTC. Translating gives CASSSPTGNEQFF. The V gene is TRBV7-6, the J gene TRBJ2-1; possible D gene TRBD1, 6 bases. This CDR3 is 13 amino acids long. Trimming shortened V by 4 bases and J by 6 bases, and 10 bases separated the two germline ends. CDR1 is SGHVS and CDR2 is FNYEAQ in the germline V gene.

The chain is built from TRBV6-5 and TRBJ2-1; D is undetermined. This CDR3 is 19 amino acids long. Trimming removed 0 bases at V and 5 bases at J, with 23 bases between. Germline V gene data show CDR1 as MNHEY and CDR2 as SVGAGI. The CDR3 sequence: CASSYSVPQVMIGDNEQFF. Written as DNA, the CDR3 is TGTGCCAGCAGTTACTCCGTCCCTCAGGTTATGATAGGAGACAATGAGCAGTTCTTC.

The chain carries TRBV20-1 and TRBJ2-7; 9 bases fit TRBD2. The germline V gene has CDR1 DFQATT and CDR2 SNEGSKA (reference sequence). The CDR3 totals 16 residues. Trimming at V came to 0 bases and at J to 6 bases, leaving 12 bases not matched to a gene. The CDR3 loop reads CSARDLRPGLAPEQYF. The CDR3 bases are TGCAGTGCTAGAGATCTCCGACCGGGACTAGCACCCGAGCAGTACTTC.

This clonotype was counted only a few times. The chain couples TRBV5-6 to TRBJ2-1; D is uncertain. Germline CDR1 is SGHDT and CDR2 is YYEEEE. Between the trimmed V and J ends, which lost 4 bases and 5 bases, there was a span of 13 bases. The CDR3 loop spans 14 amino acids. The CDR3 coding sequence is TGTGCCAGCAGCAGCAGACTTGAACACAATGAGCAGTTCTTC. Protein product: CASSSRLEHNEQFF.

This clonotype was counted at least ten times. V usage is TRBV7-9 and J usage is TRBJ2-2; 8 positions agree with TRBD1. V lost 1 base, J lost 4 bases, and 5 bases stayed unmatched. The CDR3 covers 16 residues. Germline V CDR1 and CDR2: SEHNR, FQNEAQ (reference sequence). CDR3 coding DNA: TGTGCCAGCAGCTTAGGCCAGGGGGCCTTCACCGGGGAGCTGTTTTTT. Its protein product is CASSLGQGAFTGELFF.

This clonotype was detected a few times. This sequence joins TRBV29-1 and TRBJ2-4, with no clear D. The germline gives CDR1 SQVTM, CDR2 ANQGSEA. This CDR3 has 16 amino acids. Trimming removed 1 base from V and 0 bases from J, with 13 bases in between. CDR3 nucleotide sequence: TGCAGCGTTGAAGGAGAGCCTATTCCAGCCAAAAACATTCAGTACTTC. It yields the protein CSVEGEPIPAKNIQYF.

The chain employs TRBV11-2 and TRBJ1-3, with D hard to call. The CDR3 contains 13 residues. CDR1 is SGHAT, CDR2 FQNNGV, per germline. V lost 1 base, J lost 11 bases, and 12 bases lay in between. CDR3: CASSLGPPQPIYF. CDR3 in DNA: TGTGCCAGCAGCTTAGGGCCACCTCAGCCCATATATTTT.

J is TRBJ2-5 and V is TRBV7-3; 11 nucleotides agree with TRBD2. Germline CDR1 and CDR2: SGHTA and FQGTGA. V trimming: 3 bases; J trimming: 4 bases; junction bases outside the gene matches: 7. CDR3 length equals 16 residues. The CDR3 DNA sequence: TGTGCCAGCAGCTTGAATAGCGGGGGGGCAGGAGAGACCCAGTACTTC. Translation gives CASSLNSGGAGETQYF.

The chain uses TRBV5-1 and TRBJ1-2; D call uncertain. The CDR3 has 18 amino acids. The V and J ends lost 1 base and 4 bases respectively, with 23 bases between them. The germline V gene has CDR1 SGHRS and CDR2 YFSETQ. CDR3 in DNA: TGCGCCAGCAGCTTGAAGTGGCTAGCAGTATCCCTTCTCTATGGCTACACCTTC. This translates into CASSLKWLAVSLLYGYTF.

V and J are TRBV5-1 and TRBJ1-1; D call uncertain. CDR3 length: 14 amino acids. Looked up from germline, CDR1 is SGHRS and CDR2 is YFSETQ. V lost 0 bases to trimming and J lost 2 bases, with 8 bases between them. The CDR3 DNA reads TGCGCCAGCAGCTTGGCCATGGAAAACACTGAAGCTTTCTTT. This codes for CASSLAMENTEAFF. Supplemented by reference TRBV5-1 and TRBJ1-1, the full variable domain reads KAGVTQTPRYLIKTRGQQVTLSCSPISGHRSVSWYQQTPGQGLQFLFEYFSETQRNKGNFPGRFSGRQFSNSRSEMNVSTLELGDSALYLCASSLAMENTEAFFGQGTRLTVV.

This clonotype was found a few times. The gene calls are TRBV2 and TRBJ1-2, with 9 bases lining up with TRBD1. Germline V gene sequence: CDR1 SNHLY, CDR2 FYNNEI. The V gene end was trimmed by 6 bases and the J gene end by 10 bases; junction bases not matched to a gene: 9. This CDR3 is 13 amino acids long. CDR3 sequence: CASRGTGSSSYTF. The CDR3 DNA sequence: TGTGCCAGCAGGGGGACAGGGTCCTCATCCTACACCTTC.

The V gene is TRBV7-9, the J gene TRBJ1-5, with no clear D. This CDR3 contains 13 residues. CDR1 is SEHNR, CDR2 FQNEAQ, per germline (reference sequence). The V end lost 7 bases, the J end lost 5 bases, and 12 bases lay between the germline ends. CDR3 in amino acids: CASTPAGDQPQHF. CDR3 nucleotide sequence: TGTGCCAGCACCCCGGCCGGGGATCAGCCCCAGCATTTT.

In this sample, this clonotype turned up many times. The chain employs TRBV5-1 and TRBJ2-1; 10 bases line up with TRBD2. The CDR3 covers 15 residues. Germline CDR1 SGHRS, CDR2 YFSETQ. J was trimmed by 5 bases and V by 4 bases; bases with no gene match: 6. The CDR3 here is CASSPSGGADNEQFF. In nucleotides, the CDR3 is TGCGCCAGCAGCCCGAGCGGGGGGGCCGACAATGAGCAGTTCTTC.

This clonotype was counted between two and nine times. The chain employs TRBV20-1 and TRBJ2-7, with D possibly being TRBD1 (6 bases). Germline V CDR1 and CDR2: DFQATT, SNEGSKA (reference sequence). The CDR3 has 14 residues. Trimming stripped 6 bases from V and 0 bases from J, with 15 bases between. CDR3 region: CSALGDIYSYEQYF. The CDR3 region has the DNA TGCAGTGCCCTTGGGGACATCTACTCCTACGAGCAGTACTTC.

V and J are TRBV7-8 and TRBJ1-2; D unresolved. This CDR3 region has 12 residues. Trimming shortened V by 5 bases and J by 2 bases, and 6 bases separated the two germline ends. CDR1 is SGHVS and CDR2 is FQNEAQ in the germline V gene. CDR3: CASSHRNYGYTF. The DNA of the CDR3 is TGTGCCAGCAGCCACCGGAACTATGGCTACACCTTC.

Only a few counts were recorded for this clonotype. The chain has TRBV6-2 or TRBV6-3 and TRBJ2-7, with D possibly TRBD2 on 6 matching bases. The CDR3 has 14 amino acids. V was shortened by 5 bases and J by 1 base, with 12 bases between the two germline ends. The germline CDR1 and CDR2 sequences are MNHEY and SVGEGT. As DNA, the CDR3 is TGTGCCAGCAGTGGGAGGTTAGGATCCTACGAGCAGTACGTC. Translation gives CASSGRLGSYEQYV.

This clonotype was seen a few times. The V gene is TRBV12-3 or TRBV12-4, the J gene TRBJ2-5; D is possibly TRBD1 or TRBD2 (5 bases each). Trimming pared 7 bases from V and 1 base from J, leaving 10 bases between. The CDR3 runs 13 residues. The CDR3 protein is CASNLRGQETQYF. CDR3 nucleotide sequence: TGTGCCAGCAATTTGAGGGGCCAAGAGACCCAGTACTTC.